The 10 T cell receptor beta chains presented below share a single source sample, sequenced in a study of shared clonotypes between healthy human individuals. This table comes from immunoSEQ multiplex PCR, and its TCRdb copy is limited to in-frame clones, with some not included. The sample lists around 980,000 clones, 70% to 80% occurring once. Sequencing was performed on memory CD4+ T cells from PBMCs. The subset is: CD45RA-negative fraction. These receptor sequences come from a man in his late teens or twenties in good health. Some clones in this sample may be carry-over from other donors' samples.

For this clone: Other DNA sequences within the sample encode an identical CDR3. CDR3 sequence reads: CASRRQGATEAFF. The CDR3 coding sequence is TGTGCCAGCAGGAGACAGGGAGCGACTGAAGCTTTCTTT. The gene calls are TRBV6-5 and TRBJ1-1, with 7 positions matching TRBD1. This CDR3 region has 13 residues. CDR1 is MNHEY and CDR2 is SVGAGI in the germline V gene. The J segment lost 5 bases and the V segment lost 6 bases, leaving 6 bases of the junction unmatched.

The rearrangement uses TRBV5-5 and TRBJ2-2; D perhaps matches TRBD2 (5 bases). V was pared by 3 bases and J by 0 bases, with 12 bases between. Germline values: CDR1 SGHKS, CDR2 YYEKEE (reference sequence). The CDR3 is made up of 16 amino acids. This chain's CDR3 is CASSSPTTANTGELFF. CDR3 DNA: TGTGCCAGCAGCTCACCGACTACGGCGAACACCGGGGAGCTGTTTTTT.

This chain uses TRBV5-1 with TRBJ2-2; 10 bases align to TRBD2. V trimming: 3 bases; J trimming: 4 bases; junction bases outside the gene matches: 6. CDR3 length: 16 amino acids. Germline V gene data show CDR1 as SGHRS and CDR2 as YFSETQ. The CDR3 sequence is CASSWTGLASTGELFF. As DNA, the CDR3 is TGCGCCAGCAGCTGGACGGGACTAGCGAGCACCGGGGAGCTGTTTTTT.

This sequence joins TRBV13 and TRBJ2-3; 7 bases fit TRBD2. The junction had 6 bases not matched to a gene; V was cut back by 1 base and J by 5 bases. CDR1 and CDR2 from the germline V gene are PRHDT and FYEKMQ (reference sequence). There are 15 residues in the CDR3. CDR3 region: CASSLDGRELDTQYF. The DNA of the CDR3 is TGTGCCAGCAGCTTAGATGGGCGGGAGCTAGATACGCAGTATTTT.

CDR3 loop: CASSAPGPGIGNTIYF. The CDR3 region has the DNA TGTGCCAGCAGCGCCCCGGGACCGGGCATCGGAAACACCATATATTTT. The genes are TRBV9 and TRBJ1-3; TRBD1 might be the D (5 bases). The CDR3 is 16 amino acids. Deletions cut 3 bases from V and 4 bases from J, with 17 bases between. Germline-derived CDR1 and CDR2 are SGDLS and YYNGEE.

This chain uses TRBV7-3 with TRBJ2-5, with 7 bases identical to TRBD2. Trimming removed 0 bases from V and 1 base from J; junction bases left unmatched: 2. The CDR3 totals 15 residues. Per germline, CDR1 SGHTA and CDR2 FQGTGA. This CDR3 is CASSLTAGVQETQYF. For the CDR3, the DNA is TGTGCCAGCAGCTTAACGGCGGGAGTCCAAGAGACCCAGTACTTC.

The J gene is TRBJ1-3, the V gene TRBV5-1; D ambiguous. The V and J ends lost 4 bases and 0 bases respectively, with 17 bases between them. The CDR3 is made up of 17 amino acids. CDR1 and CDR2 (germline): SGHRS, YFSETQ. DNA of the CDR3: TGCGCCAGCAGCATTAAGCCCAGCGGGCCCTCTGGAAACACCATATATTTT. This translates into CASSIKPSGPSGNTIYF. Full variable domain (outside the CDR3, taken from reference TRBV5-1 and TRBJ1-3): KAGVTQTPRYLIKTRGQQVTLSCSPISGHRSVSWYQQTPGQGLQFLFEYFSETQRNKGNFPGRFSGRQFSNSRSEMNVSTLELGDSALYLCASSIKPSGPSGNTIYFGEGSWLTVV.

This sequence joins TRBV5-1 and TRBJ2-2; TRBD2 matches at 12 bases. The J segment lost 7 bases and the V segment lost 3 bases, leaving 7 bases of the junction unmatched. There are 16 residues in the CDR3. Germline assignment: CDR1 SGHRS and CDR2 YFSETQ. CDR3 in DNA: TGCGCCAGCAGCTCGACTAGCGGGAGAGTGGACGGGGAGCTGTTTTTT. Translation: CASSSTSGRVDGELFF.

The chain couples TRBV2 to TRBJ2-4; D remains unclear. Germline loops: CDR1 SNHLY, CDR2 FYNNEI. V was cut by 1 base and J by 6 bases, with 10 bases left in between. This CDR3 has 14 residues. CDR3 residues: CASSEGQVTNIQYF. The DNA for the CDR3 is TGTGCCAGCAGTGAAGGGCAGGTAACAAACATTCAGTACTTC.

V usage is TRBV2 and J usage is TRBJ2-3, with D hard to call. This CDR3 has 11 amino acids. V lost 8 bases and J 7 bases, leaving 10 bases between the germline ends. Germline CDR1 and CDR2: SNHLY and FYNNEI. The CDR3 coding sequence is TGTGCCAGCGTAGGGTTGAATACGCAGTATTTT. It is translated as CASVGLNTQYF.